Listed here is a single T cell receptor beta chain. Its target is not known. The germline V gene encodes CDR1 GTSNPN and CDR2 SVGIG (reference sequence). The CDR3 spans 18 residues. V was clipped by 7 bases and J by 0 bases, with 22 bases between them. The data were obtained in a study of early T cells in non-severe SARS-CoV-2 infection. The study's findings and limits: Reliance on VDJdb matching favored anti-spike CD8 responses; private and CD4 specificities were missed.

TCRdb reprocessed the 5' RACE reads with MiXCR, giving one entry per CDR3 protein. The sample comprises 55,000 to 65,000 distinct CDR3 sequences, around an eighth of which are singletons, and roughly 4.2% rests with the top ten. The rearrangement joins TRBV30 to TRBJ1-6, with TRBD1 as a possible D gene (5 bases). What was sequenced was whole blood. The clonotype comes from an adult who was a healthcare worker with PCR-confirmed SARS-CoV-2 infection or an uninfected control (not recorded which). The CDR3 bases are TGTGCCTCCAGCAGGGAGTCCACATACTCCTCCTATAATTCACCCCTCCACTTT. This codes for CASSRESTYSSYNSPLHF.